This entry lists 30 T cell receptor beta chains sequenced from one sample in a study of long-term antiretroviral therapy in people with HIV. Samples were assayed with immunoSEQ v3.0 at survey level. TCRdb keeps only in-frame clones here, not all; method: immunoSEQ multiplex PCR. The top ten hold approximately 14% of the sample, which has 13,000 or so clones, roughly 80% seen once. The input for sequencing was unsorted PBMCs, taken 1.3 years after starting antiretroviral therapy. The receptors shown here come from a woman between 18 and 30 years old with HIV.

The chain recombines TRBV25-1 with TRBJ2-1; 8 bases line up with TRBD2. Germline CDR1 and CDR2: MGHDK and SYGVNS. J was trimmed by 8 bases and V by 7 bases; bases with no gene match: 7. The CDR3 totals 13 residues. CDR3 coding DNA: TGTGCCAGCACCTGGACTAGCCGCCATGAGCAGTTCTTC. Its protein product is CASTWTSRHEQFF.

This clone was detected only once. The rearrangement joins TRBV7-2 to TRBJ2-6; D gene ambiguous. CDR1 and CDR2 from the germline V gene are SGHTA and FQGNSA. The CDR3 covers 15 residues. The V end lost 1 base, the J end lost 4 bases, and 8 bases lay between the germline ends. The CDR3 sequence is CASSLVLGGANVLTF. The DNA of the CDR3 is TGTGCCAGCAGCTTAGTGCTTGGCGGGGCCAACGTCCTGACTTTC.

The chain joins TRBV10-3 to TRBJ1-1; D remains ambiguous. Trimming shortened V by 4 bases and J by 1 base, and 4 bases separated the two germline ends. The CDR3 consists of 12 residues. The V gene's germline CDR1 is ENHRY and CDR2 SYGVKD. The CDR3 DNA reads as TGTGCCATCAGTGGTCCGAACACTGAAGCTTTCTTT. As protein: CAISGPNTEAFF.

This chain connects TRBV2 to TRBJ1-1; no definite D call. Germline loops: CDR1 SNHLY, CDR2 FYNNEI. With 5 bases removed from V and 0 bases from J, the gap between germline ends came to 7 bases. This CDR3 has 13 residues. The CDR3 spells CASSRAMNTEAFF. As DNA, the CDR3 is TGTGCCAGCAGTCGAGCTATGAACACTGAAGCTTTCTTT.

The V and J genes are TRBV7-3 and TRBJ2-2; D ambiguous. Trimming removed 2 bases at V and 2 bases at J, with 6 bases between. The CDR3 is made up of 14 amino acids. CDR1 and CDR2 (germline): SGHTA, FQGTGA. The CDR3 DNA reads TGTGCCAGCAGCTTATACCAAAACACCGGGGAGCTGTTTTTT. Translation: CASSLYQNTGELFF.

This clone was picked up one time. The gene calls are TRBV2 and TRBJ1-5; 8 bases are a match to TRBD1. Germline assignment: CDR1 SNHLY and CDR2 FYNNEI. The V segment lost 6 bases and the J segment 6 bases; nucleotides outside the gene matches: 10. The CDR3 contains 15 residues. The CDR3 sequence: CASRKQDRDFQPQHF. CDR3 coding DNA: TGTGCCAGCAGGAAACAGGACAGGGATTTTCAGCCCCAGCATTTT.

This clone has more than one count but fewer than ten. The genes are TRBV6-5 and TRBJ2-7; the D is unclear. Trimming took off 0 bases at V and 0 bases at J, with 6 bases between the two ends. From germline, CDR1 is MNHEY and CDR2 SVGAGI. The CDR3 runs to 14 residues. DNA of the CDR3: TGTGCCAGCAGTTACTCTCAGGCCTCCTACGAGCAGTACTTC. Translated: CASSYSQASYEQYF.

The V call is TRBV19, the J call TRBJ2-2, with no clear D. The germline V gene encodes CDR1 LNHDA and CDR2 SQIVND (reference sequence). CDR3 length equals 14 residues. The V gene lost 7 bases and the J gene lost 5 bases, with 14 bases spanning the gap. CDR3: CASKVNSLTGELFF. In DNA form, the CDR3 reads TGTGCCAGTAAGGTCAATAGCTTAACCGGGGAGCTGTTTTTT.

Within the sample, this clone is large. The chain joins TRBV11-2 to TRBJ2-5; TRBD1 agrees at 8 bases. The CDR3 has 14 amino acids. V gave up 4 bases and J gave up 4 bases; unmatched junction bases: 5. CDR1 and CDR2 from the germline V gene are SGHAT and FQNNGV. This CDR3 is CASSWTGTGETQYF. The CDR3 DNA reads TGTGCCAGCAGCTGGACAGGGACGGGAGAGACCCAGTACTTC.

This rearrangement joins TRBV5-6 to TRBJ1-2, with TRBD1 matching over 7 bases. V lost 5 bases to trimming and J lost 6 bases; unmatched junction nucleotides: 4. The length of the CDR3 is 12 residues. Per germline, CDR1 SGHDT and CDR2 YYEEEE. The CDR3 is CASRTGANGYTF. CDR3 nucleotide sequence: TGTGCCAGCAGAACAGGGGCAAATGGCTACACCTTC.

The V call is TRBV6-4, the J call TRBJ2-2; no clear D gene. The germline gives CDR1 MRHNA, CDR2 SNTAGT. Trimming removed 5 bases at V and 3 bases at J, with 10 bases between. The CDR3 consists of 14 residues. The CDR3 region is CASSRRSDTGELFF. The DNA of the CDR3 is TGTGCCAGCAGTAGGCGGTCGGACACCGGGGAGCTGTTTTTT.

The chain combines TRBV5-1 with TRBJ2-3, with D hard to call. CDR1 and CDR2 (germline): SGHRS, YFSETQ. Trimming took off 0 bases at V and 2 bases at J, with 10 bases between the two ends. This CDR3 has 15 amino acids. The CDR3 sequence is CASSLAGQYTDTQYF. The CDR3 DNA reads as TGCGCCAGCAGCTTGGCCGGCCAGTACACAGATACGCAGTATTTT.

The chain uses TRBV28 and TRBJ2-7; 9 bases match TRBD1. Germline lookup yields CDR1 MDHEN and CDR2 SYDVKM. The CDR3 spans 14 residues. V was clipped by 7 bases and J by 1 base; unmatched bases: 5. The CDR3 is CASNKQGASYEQYF. The CDR3 coding sequence is TGTGCCAGCAATAAACAGGGGGCTTCCTACGAGCAGTACTTC.

This sequence joins TRBV2 and TRBJ2-1; the D is unclear. The CDR3 runs 14 residues. Trimming left V 7 bases short and J 0 bases short, with 10 bases between. Per germline, CDR1 SNHLY and CDR2 FYNNEI. The CDR3 sequence: CASTGEDSYNEQFF. CDR3 nucleotides: TGTGCCAGCACCGGAGAGGACTCCTACAATGAGCAGTTCTTC.

V gene TRBV25-1 combines with J gene TRBJ2-2; D possibly uses TRBD1 or TRBD2 (5 bases each). The V gene lost 5 bases and the J gene lost 7 bases, with 14 bases spanning the gap. The length of the CDR3 is 14 residues. Germline V gene data show CDR1 as MGHDK and CDR2 as SYGVNS. The CDR3 DNA reads TGTGCCAGCAGTCCTATGGGACGACTCGGGGAGCTGTTTTTT. The encoded protein is CASSPMGRLGELFF.

This clone was counted once. The CDR3 coding sequence is TGCAGCGTTGGCGGACAGGGGAACGAGCAGTACTTC. Translation: CSVGGQGNEQYF. The rearrangement joins TRBV29-1 to TRBJ2-7; 9 bases fit TRBD1. Germline V gene sequence: CDR1 SQVTM, CDR2 ANQGSEA. This CDR3 has 12 amino acids. With V trimmed by 4 bases and J by 5 bases, 3 bases remained unmatched.

This chain uses TRBV2 with TRBJ1-1; D uncertain. V lost 3 bases and J lost 1, with 9 bases in between. Germline V lookup: CDR1 SNHLY, CDR2 FYNNEI. The CDR3 loop spans 14 amino acids. DNA for the CDR3: TGTGCCAGCAGTGAGGAGGGCTGGAACACTGAAGCTTTCTTT. Protein sequence: CASSEEGWNTEAFF.

The chain has TRBV5-4 and TRBJ2-2; 10 bases fit TRBD1. The CDR3 length is 17 residues. The V gene's germline CDR1 is SGHNT and CDR2 YYREEE (reference sequence). Losses at the gene ends were 2 bases for V and 4 bases for J; bases not matched to a gene: 8. The CDR3 sequence is CASSLDPGQGFTGELFF. The CDR3 nucleotides are TGTGCCAGCAGCTTAGATCCGGGACAGGGGTTCACCGGGGAGCTGTTTTTT.

The chain couples TRBV13 to TRBJ2-1, with 8 bases that match TRBD2. Looked up from germline, CDR1 is PRHDT and CDR2 is FYEKMQ (reference sequence). V shed 3 bases and J 15 bases; nucleotides not matched to a gene: 10. The CDR3 runs to 13 residues. The DNA for the CDR3 is TGTGCCAGCAGCTTCCGGGCGGGGGGTGAGGTGTTCTTC. Its translation: CASSFRAGGEVFF.

This rearrangement joins TRBV15 to TRBJ2-1, with D perhaps being TRBD1 or TRBD2 (5 bases each). V lost 1 base and J lost 10, with 11 bases in between. The CDR3 has 13 amino acids. CDR1 is LNHNV, CDR2 YYDKDF, per germline (reference sequence). The CDR3 reads CATSRGGVGEQFF. The CDR3 nucleotides read TGTGCCACCAGCAGAGGAGGGGTTGGGGAGCAGTTCTTC.

This sequence joins TRBV6-1 and TRBJ1-2; 8 bases map to TRBD1. This CDR3 has 14 residues. J was trimmed by 0 bases and V by 5 bases; bases with no gene match: 2. The V gene's germline CDR1 is MNHNS and CDR2 SASEGT. The CDR3 coding sequence is TGTGCCAGCAGTCCAGGGGGCCCTAACTATGGCTACACCTTC. Its translation is CASSPGGPNYGYTF.

V usage is TRBV27 and J usage is TRBJ2-7, with no clear D. This CDR3 has 13 amino acids. V dropped 2 bases and J dropped 3 bases, with 8 bases sitting between them. Germline CDR1 is MNHEY and CDR2 is SMNVEV (reference sequence). The chain's CDR3 is CASSLGLFYEQYF. CDR3 DNA sequence: TGTGCCAGCAGTTTAGGCTTATTCTACGAGCAGTACTTC.

The V and J genes are TRBV5-1 and TRBJ2-1, with D possibly being TRBD1 or TRBD2 (6 bases each). The CDR3 has 15 amino acids. The germline V gene encodes CDR1 SGHRS and CDR2 YFSETQ. V shed 4 bases and J shed 3 bases, with 14 bases lying between them. The chain's CDR3 is CASSLSGGGYNEQFF. The DNA of the CDR3 is TGCGCCAGCAGCCTTTCCGGAGGGGGCTACAATGAGCAGTTCTTC.

V is TRBV7-6 and J is TRBJ1-1; D is unresolved. The germline CDR1 and CDR2 sequences are SGHVS and FNYEAQ. Trimming left V 0 bases short and J 0 bases short, with 5 bases between. This CDR3 spans 14 amino acids. The CDR3 DNA follows: TGTGCCAGCAGCTTAGCGGGGATGAACACTGAAGCTTTCTTT. Translation gives CASSLAGMNTEAFF.

This chain links TRBV9 with TRBJ1-3, with 7 positions matching TRBD1. This CDR3 is 15 amino acids long. Germline V gives CDR1 SGDLS, CDR2 YYNGEE. After removal of 4 bases from V and 4 bases from J, the junction contained 8 bases not matched to a gene. The CDR3 here is CASSHRQGTGNTIYF. In nucleotides, the CDR3 is TGTGCCAGCAGCCACAGACAGGGAACGGGAAACACCATATATTTT.

This clone was recorded only once. CDR3 protein: CASIPLVVRDTDTQYF. The CDR3 DNA follows: TGTGCCAGCATCCCTTTGGTCGTCAGGGACACAGATACGCAGTATTTT. V is TRBV5-4 and J is TRBJ2-3, with D possibly TRBD1 on 5 matching bases. Trimming left V 6 bases short and J 2 bases short, with 19 bases between. The CDR3 has 16 residues. CDR1 SGHNT and CDR2 YYREEE come from the germline V gene (reference sequence).

J is TRBJ2-7 and V is TRBV10-3; tentatively, D is TRBD1 or TRBD2 (5 bases each). This CDR3 has 15 amino acids. Trimming shortened V by 3 bases and J by 1 base, and 13 bases separated the two germline ends. Germline CDR1 and CDR2: ENHRY and SYGVKD. CDR3 DNA sequence: TGTGCCATCAGTGAAGGGGAGACGGGATCCTACGAGCAGTACTTC. This gives the protein CAISEGETGSYEQYF.

The chain joins TRBV7-8 to TRBJ2-7; D is ambiguous. Germline CDR1 reads SGHVS; CDR2 reads FQNEAQ. V lost 3 bases and J 6 bases, leaving 6 bases between the germline ends. The length of the CDR3 is 11 residues. The CDR3 DNA follows: TGTGCCAGCAGCTTCCAACGCGAGCAGTACTTC. Its protein product is CASSFQREQYF.

The chain carries TRBV7-2 and TRBJ2-4; either TRBD1 or TRBD2 may fit D (6 bases each). Germline-derived CDR1 and CDR2 are SGHTA and FQGNSA. Deletions cut 0 bases from V and 3 bases from J, with 12 bases between. The CDR3 is 16 amino acids. The CDR3 sequence: CASSLAWGASKNIQYF. The CDR3 DNA reads TGTGCCAGCAGCTTAGCTTGGGGGGCGAGCAAAAACATTCAGTACTTC.

This CDR3 reads CAISPSPLLNYGYTF. CDR3 sequence (DNA): TGTGCCATCAGCCCTAGTCCTTTACTGAACTATGGCTACACCTTC. The V and J genes are TRBV10-3 and TRBJ1-2; D gene ambiguous. Per the germline V gene, CDR1 is ENHRY and CDR2 is SYGVKD. The V gene lost 6 bases and the J gene lost 2 bases, with 16 bases spanning the gap. This CDR3 region has 15 residues.